The 25 T cell receptor beta chains listed next were all sequenced from one sample in a study of blood T cells in healthy people across ages. A second about 7 to 11 cycle PCR used barcoded and J-beta primers. A single record per CDR3 protein comes from TCRdb applying MiXCR to the 5' RACE reads. The sample has fewer than 800,000 distinct CDR3 sequences, roughly 50% seen once. The sequenced sample consisted of blood. The receptors shown here come from a woman in her sixties or seventies in good health.

This clonotype was found a few times. V is TRBV11-2 and J is TRBJ2-4, with 7 bases identical to TRBD2. The V and J ends lost 4 bases and 6 bases, in that order; junction bases with no gene match: 0. The CDR3 runs 12 residues. CDR1 SGHAT and CDR2 FQNNGV come from the germline V gene. CDR3 nucleotide sequence: TGTGCCAGCAGCTGGGGGGGAAACATTCAGTACTTC. Encoded protein: CASSWGGNIQYF. The complete variable domain, with remaining parts taken from reference TRBV11-2 and TRBJ2-4, reads EAGVAQSPRYKIIEKRQSVAFWCNPISGHATLYWYQQILGQGPKLLIQFQNNGVVDDSQLPKDRFSAERLKGVDSTLKIQPAKLEDSAVYLCASSWGGNIQYFGAGTRLSVL.

Many counts were recorded for this clonotype. This rearrangement joins TRBV28 to TRBJ1-4, with D perhaps matching TRBD1 (6 bases). Germline lookup yields CDR1 MDHEN and CDR2 SYDVKM. The CDR3 is made up of 15 amino acids. V was clipped by 5 bases and J by 8 bases, with 18 bases between them. CDR3 DNA: TGTGCCAGCAGTCCCCCCCAGGGGAGCGGGGAAAAACTGTTTTTT. This translates into CASSPPQGSGEKLFF.

This clonotype was counted between two and nine times. The V call is TRBV28, the J call TRBJ2-1; TRBD1 matches at 7 bases. Trimming cost V 4 bases and J 2 bases; bases outside gene matches: 5. Germline CDR1 is MDHEN and CDR2 is SYDVKM. The CDR3 loop spans 15 amino acids. The CDR3 is CASSSDREPYNEQFF. The CDR3 DNA reads TGTGCCAGCAGTTCCGACAGGGAACCCTACAATGAGCAGTTCTTC.

This chain joins TRBV20-1 and TRBJ2-4; TRBD1 might be the D (6 bases). The J call may be mistaken, given a closer DNA end match to TRBJ2-7. CDR1 DFQATT and CDR2 SNEGSKA come from the germline V gene (reference sequence). This CDR3 spans 14 amino acids. The DNA for the CDR3 is TGCAGTGCTAGTTCAGGGGCCCAACTCTACGAGCAGTACTTC. Encoded protein: CSASSGAQLYEQYF.

This clonotype was detected a few times. V gene TRBV24-1 combines with J gene TRBJ2-5; the match to TRBD2 covers 7 bases. Per germline, CDR1 KGHDR and CDR2 SFDVKD. The CDR3 totals 17 residues. V trimming: 3 bases; J trimming: 5 bases; junction bases outside the gene matches: 14. DNA for the CDR3: TGTGCCACCAGTGATGTGACGGGGGGAGAGCCCTCGGAGACCCAGTACTTC. Residues: CATSDVTGGEPSETQYF.

This clonotype appeared many times. The chain couples TRBV29-1 to TRBJ2-7; D possibly corresponds to TRBD1 (6 bases). Looked up from germline, CDR1 is SQVTM and CDR2 is ANQGSEA. V was trimmed by 6 bases and J by 2 bases, leaving 14 bases between them. The length of the CDR3 is 13 residues. The CDR3 loop reads CSVGPDSAYEQYF. In DNA, the CDR3 is TGCAGCGTAGGCCCGGACAGCGCCTACGAGCAGTACTTC.

This chain connects TRBV2 to TRBJ2-1, with 11 nucleotides matching TRBD2. Trimming cost V 2 bases and J 3 bases; bases outside gene matches: 3. CDR1 SNHLY and CDR2 FYNNEI come from the germline V gene. There are 16 residues in the CDR3. CDR3 DNA: TGTGCCAGCAGTGAATCGACTAGCGGGGACTACAATGAGCAGTTCTTC. It is translated as CASSESTSGDYNEQFF.

The V call is TRBV5-1, the J call TRBJ2-1; D tentatively reads TRBD1 or TRBD2 (5 bases each). V was trimmed by 4 bases and J by 13 bases, leaving 18 bases between them. Looked up from germline, CDR1 is SGHRS and CDR2 is YFSETQ. CDR3 length: 13 residues. CDR3 sequence reads: CASSAGTRGIQFF. The CDR3 nucleotides are TGCGCCAGCAGCGCAGGGACCAGAGGTATCCAGTTCTTC.

The V gene is TRBV18, the J gene TRBJ2-7, with TRBD2 matching over 9 bases. V was pared by 1 base and J by 7 bases, with 8 bases of the junction left unmatched. CDR3 size: 15 residues. From germline, CDR1 is KGHSH and CDR2 LQKENI. CDR3 DNA sequence: TGTGCCAGCTCACCACTGCGGGAGGGCCCGTGGGAGCAGTACTTC. Amino acid sequence: CASSPLREGPWEQYF.

This chain uses TRBV20-1 with TRBJ2-5; D is unclear. CDR3 length: 14 residues. The V gene's germline CDR1 is DFQATT and CDR2 SNEGSKA (reference sequence). Trimming removed 6 bases from V and 4 bases from J, with 18 bases in between. CDR3: CSATPPLVRETQYF. The CDR3 nucleotides read TGCAGTGCAACCCCTCCGCTCGTGAGAGAGACCCAGTACTTC.

This clonotype showed up many times. The chain uses TRBV2 and TRBJ2-7, with TRBD2 identical over 8 bases. CDR1 is SNHLY, CDR2 FYNNEI, per germline. The CDR3 has 13 residues. The V segment lost 5 bases and the J segment 4 bases; nucleotides outside the gene matches: 4. Here the CDR3 reads CASSRTSRYEQYF. CDR3 bases: TGTGCCAGCAGTAGGACTAGCAGGTACGAGCAGTACTTC.

The chain combines TRBV20-1 with TRBJ2-4; D is undetermined. The CDR3 covers 16 residues. CDR1 is DFQATT and CDR2 is SNEGSKA in the germline V gene (reference sequence). V was clipped by 2 bases and J by 4 bases, with 18 bases between them. CDR3 in DNA: TGCAGTGCTAGATGGCCCCTCGACTCCATAAAAAACATTCAGTACTTC. Translating gives CSARWPLDSIKNIQYF.

The chain recombines TRBV27 with TRBJ2-4, with 15 bases lining up with TRBD2. CDR3 length: 16 residues. Per the germline V gene, CDR1 is MNHEY and CDR2 is SMNVEV (reference sequence). V lost 5 bases and J lost 13; bases outside the gene matches: 12. The CDR3 reads CASSQRGTSGGYRQYF. In DNA form, the CDR3 reads TGTGCCAGCAGTCAGCGGGGGACTAGCGGGGGGTATCGGCAGTACTTC.

The J gene is TRBJ2-5, the V gene TRBV28; the match to TRBD1 covers 7 bases. Trimming at V came to 3 bases and at J to 3 bases, leaving 7 bases not matched to a gene. This CDR3 region has 15 residues. Germline V gene lookup returns CDR1 MDHEN and CDR2 SYDVKM. CDR3 bases: TGTGCCAGCAGTTTGGGGATCGACAGGGAAGAGACCCAGTACTTC. Translating it yields CASSLGIDREETQYF.

This clonotype was detected once. This chain connects TRBV12-3 or TRBV12-4 to TRBJ2-3; 7 positions agree with TRBD2. The length of the CDR3 is 15 residues. V lost 6 bases to trimming and J lost 4 bases; unmatched junction nucleotides: 10. CDR3 nucleotides: TGTGCCAGCAGCCCGCGGGGGACCTCACCAGATACGCAGTATTTT. It translates to CASSPRGTSPDTQYF.

This chain connects TRBV4-3 to TRBJ1-4; D is possibly TRBD1 (5 bases). Trimming pared 0 bases from V and 8 bases from J, leaving 19 bases between. The CDR3 extends over 17 amino acids. From germline, CDR1 is LGHNA and CDR2 YSLEER. The CDR3 nucleotides read TGCGCCAGCAGCCAAGACCCCCTAGGGACTCCCGGGGAAAAACTGTTTTTT. Its protein product is CASSQDPLGTPGEKLFF.

This clonotype has only a few counts. This sequence joins TRBV5-1 and TRBJ2-7, with unresolved D. Trimming removed 0 bases at V and 3 bases at J, with 7 bases between. Germline V gives CDR1 SGHRS, CDR2 YFSETQ. The CDR3 spans 13 residues. The DNA of the CDR3 is TGCGCCAGCAGCTTGGACAGCCGCTACGAGCAGTACTTC. Translating it yields CASSLDSRYEQYF.

This clonotype occurred many times. The V gene is TRBV3-1, the J gene TRBJ2-7, with D possibly being TRBD2 (5 bases). The length of the CDR3 is 13 residues. Germline V gives CDR1 LGHDT, CDR2 YNNKEL (reference sequence). V lost 0 bases, J lost 2 bases, and 5 bases lay in between. The DNA of the CDR3 is TGTGCCAGCAGCCAAGACGGGGCCTACGAGCAGTACTTC. This translates into CASSQDGAYEQYF.

There are a few counts of this clonotype. V gene TRBV4-2 combines with J gene TRBJ2-3, with a weak D call TRBD2 (5 bases). This CDR3 has 16 residues. Germline V gives CDR1 LGHNA, CDR2 YNFKEQ. Trimming removed 4 bases at V and 0 bases at J, with 14 bases between. CDR3 DNA sequence: TGTGCCAGCAGCCCAAGATCTGCGGGTAGCACAGATACGCAGTATTTT. As protein: CASSPRSAGSTDTQYF.

V is TRBV20-1 and J is TRBJ2-3; perhaps TRBD2 as D (5 bases). V was cut by 6 bases and J by 3 bases, with 13 bases left in between. Germline loops: CDR1 DFQATT, CDR2 SNEGSKA (reference sequence). The CDR3 is 13 residues long. The CDR3 loop is CSAHPTGTDTQYF. The CDR3 region has the DNA TGCAGTGCCCACCCCACGGGGACAGATACGCAGTATTTT.

The chain uses TRBV10-3 and TRBJ2-3; 11 bases line up with TRBD2. The CDR3 is 18 residues long. V was clipped by 0 bases and J by 1 base; unmatched bases: 6. The germline V gene encodes CDR1 ENHRY and CDR2 SYGVKD. The CDR3 DNA sequence: TGTGCCATCAGTGAGTCTAGCGGGAGGGCCCGGGGCACAGATACGCAGTATTTT. This sequence encodes CAISESSGRARGTDTQYF.

The chain carries TRBV2 and TRBJ2-1; D unclear. Germline values: CDR1 SNHLY, CDR2 FYNNEI. The CDR3 runs to 11 residues. V was cut by 6 bases and J by 10 bases, with 10 bases left in between. The CDR3: CASSWELEQFF. CDR3 nucleotides: TGTGCCAGCAGCTGGGAACTAGAGCAGTTCTTC.

Many counts were recorded for this clonotype. This chain joins TRBV29-1 and TRBJ2-7, with TRBD2 identical over 10 bases. Germline loops: CDR1 SQVTM, CDR2 ANQGSEA. This CDR3 has 14 amino acids. V lost 2 bases, J lost 5 bases, and 6 bases stayed unmatched. DNA of the CDR3: TGCAGCGTTGAATCGGCTAGCGGGAGAGACGAGCAGTACTTC. This codes for CSVESASGRDEQYF.

This clonotype was detected only a few times. The gene calls are TRBV5-1 and TRBJ2-5; TRBD2 matches at 9 bases. This CDR3 comprises 13 residues. CDR1 is SGHRS, CDR2 YFSETQ, per germline. V was pared by 1 base and J by 8 bases, with 3 bases of the junction left unmatched. The CDR3 sequence is CASSLPSGITQYF. The CDR3 DNA sequence: TGCGCCAGCAGCTTGCCTAGCGGGATAACCCAGTACTTC.

The sample holds a few counts of this clonotype. The chain uses TRBV5-1 and TRBJ2-3; D gene unclear. V lost 1 base and J lost 4, with 10 bases in between. Germline CDR1 reads SGHRS; CDR2 reads YFSETQ. The CDR3 totals 14 residues. The CDR3 here is CASSLSLGADTQYF. The CDR3 DNA follows: TGCGCCAGCAGCTTGTCCTTGGGCGCAGATACGCAGTATTTT.